This entry lists 24 T cell receptor beta chains sequenced from one sample in a study of blood T cell repertoires in COVID-19. The assay was immunoSEQ multiplex PCR, and TCRdb's table has in-frame clones only and misses some. The sample carries around 300,000 clones, 88% recorded once. The sequenced sample consisted of PBMCs or T cells enriched from blood (not recorded which). The source of these receptors is a woman aged 45-65 years who had recovered from COVID-19.

The rearrangement links TRBV4-1 to TRBJ1-1, with D possibly matching TRBD1 (5 bases). Deletions cut 4 bases from V and 5 bases from J, with 17 bases between. This CDR3 is 15 amino acids long. CDR1 is MGHRA and CDR2 is YSYEKL in the germline V gene. Written as DNA, the CDR3 is TGCGCCAGCAGCCCGGTTGGGGGGAAGGCTACTGAAGCTTTCTTT. Its translation is CASSPVGGKATEAFF.

This chain uses TRBV5-6 with TRBJ1-6; D might be TRBD1 (6 bases). The germline V and J ends were trimmed by 4 bases and 6 bases, with 14 bases remaining between them. The germline V gene encodes CDR1 SGHDT and CDR2 YYEEEE. This CDR3 comprises 15 residues. CDR3 in amino acids: CASSRIQGSNSPLHF. CDR3 bases: TGTGCCAGCAGCCGAATCCAGGGGAGTAATTCACCCCTCCACTTT.

This rearrangement joins TRBV3-1 (or the pseudogene TRBV3-2) to TRBJ2-1; 7 nucleotides align to TRBD2. Looked up from germline, CDR1 is LGHDT and CDR2 is YNNKEL (reference sequence). The CDR3 contains 19 residues. J lost 3 bases, V lost 4 bases, and 18 bases had no gene match. The DNA of the CDR3 is TGTGCCAGCAGCCCAAATGAGGATAGGAAGCGGGATTTCTACAATGAGCAGTTCTTC. Amino acids: CASSPNEDRKRDFYNEQFF.

V usage is TRBV28 and J usage is TRBJ2-1, with D possibly being TRBD2 (5 bases). The CDR3 runs to 14 residues. CDR1 MDHEN and CDR2 SYDVKM come from the germline V gene. Deletions cut 5 bases from V and 1 base from J, with 9 bases between. CDR3 amino acids: CASSIPGSYNEQFF. Written as DNA, the CDR3 is TGTGCCAGCAGTATCCCGGGGTCCTACAATGAGCAGTTCTTC.

The chain is built from TRBV27 and TRBJ2-7; TRBD2 matches at 13 bases. The J segment lost 2 bases and the V segment lost 2 bases, leaving 9 bases of the junction unmatched. CDR3 length equals 18 residues. From germline, CDR1 is MNHEY and CDR2 SMNVEV (reference sequence). CDR3 amino acids: CASSLALRTSGSPYEQYF. CDR3 DNA sequence: TGTGCCAGCAGTTTAGCCCTTCGGACTAGCGGGAGTCCCTACGAGCAGTACTTC.

The table lists this clone with a count of one. The chain links TRBV29-1 to TRBJ1-1, with D possibly being TRBD1 (5 bases). The CDR3 is 14 amino acids. Germline CDR1 and CDR2: SQVTM and ANQGSEA. The V end lost 4 bases, the J end lost 3 bases, and 15 bases lay between the germline ends. The CDR3 region has the DNA TGCAGCGTTGGCGAGCCGGGGGGGGACACTGAAGCTTTCTTT. Translation: CSVGEPGGDTEAFF.

This clone appeared a single time. V gene TRBV19 combines with J gene TRBJ1-2, with TRBD1 as a possible D gene (5 bases). There are 14 residues in the CDR3. With 4 bases removed from V and 2 bases from J, the gap between germline ends came to 11 bases. Per germline, CDR1 LNHDA and CDR2 SQIVND (reference sequence). The CDR3 is CASSTGLTNYGYTF. The CDR3 DNA follows: TGTGCCAGTAGTACGGGACTGACGAACTATGGCTACACCTTC. The entire variable domain, with the rest obtained from reference TRBV19 and TRBJ1-2, is as follows: DGGITQSPKYLFRKEGQNVTLSCEQNLNHDAMYWYRQDPGQGLRLIYYSQIVNDFQKGDIAEGYSVSREKKESFPLTVTSAQKNPTAFYLCASSTGLTNYGYTFGSGTRLTVV.

The gene calls are TRBV4-3 and TRBJ1-2, with a tentative D call TRBD1 (6 bases). The CDR3 spans 16 residues. Germline values: CDR1 LGHNA, CDR2 YSLEER. Trimming removed 2 bases from V and 10 bases from J, with 23 bases in between. CDR3 loop: CASSQRRIGQGIAYTF. The CDR3 region has the DNA TGCGCCAGCAGCCAACGCCGGATCGGCCAGGGGATTGCCTACACCTTC.

The chain joins TRBV7-9 to TRBJ2-7; D possibly corresponds to TRBD2 (6 bases). The CDR3 contains 14 residues. Germline CDR1 SEHNR, CDR2 FQNEAQ (reference sequence). Trimming cost V 6 bases and J 0 bases, with 12 bases left between them. CDR3 in amino acids: CASSLGSGSYEQYF. In nucleotides, the CDR3 is TGTGCCAGCAGTCTGGGTAGCGGCTCCTACGAGCAGTACTTC.

The chain uses TRBV7-9 and TRBJ1-3; TRBD1 might be the D (5 bases). V gave up 1 base and J gave up 4 bases, with 14 bases separating them. The CDR3 sequence is 16 residues long. The germline CDR1 and CDR2 sequences are SEHNR and FQNEAQ (reference sequence). The CDR3 protein is CASSLGPREAGNTIYF. Here the CDR3 DNA reads TGTGCCAGCAGCTTAGGCCCCAGGGAAGCCGGAAACACCATATATTTT.

The CDR3 DNA sequence: TGTGCCAGTACCCGGGACAGGGGGCTTCGTGACTATGGCTACACCTTC. Translation gives CASTRDRGLRDYGYTF. The chain couples TRBV19 to TRBJ1-2; 12 bases are a match to TRBD1. Per germline, CDR1 LNHDA and CDR2 SQIVND (reference sequence). The V and J ends lost 7 bases and 3 bases, in that order; junction bases with no gene match: 9. This CDR3 spans 16 amino acids.

J is TRBJ2-1 and V is TRBV28; D is possibly TRBD2 (6 bases). V gave up 8 bases and J gave up 8 bases, with 19 bases separating them. This CDR3 contains 14 residues. CDR1 is MDHEN, CDR2 SYDVKM, per germline. The CDR3 protein is CASWTPAGSDEQFF. DNA for the CDR3: TGTGCCAGCTGGACCCCTGCGGGGTCTGATGAGCAGTTCTTC.

This clone appeared a few times. The gene calls are TRBV2 and TRBJ2-1; 9 bases line up with TRBD2. The CDR3 is 20 amino acids. From germline, CDR1 is SNHLY and CDR2 FYNNEI. Trimming cost V 4 bases and J 0 bases; bases outside gene matches: 16. CDR3 DNA sequence: TGTGCCAGCAGTGCTCAACTCCGGCTAGCGGGATCCAGCTCCTACAATGAGCAGTTCTTC. Translation gives CASSAQLRLAGSSSYNEQFF.

The rearrangement uses TRBV11-3 and TRBJ2-3; D is undetermined. V was cut by 2 bases and J by 6 bases, with 12 bases left in between. Germline loops: CDR1 SGHNT, CDR2 YENEEA. The CDR3 is 14 amino acids. CDR3: CASSLSRGIDTQYF. The DNA of the CDR3 is TGTGCCAGCAGCTTAAGCAGAGGTATTGATACGCAGTATTTT.

The V call is TRBV7-2, the J call TRBJ1-1, with D possibly being TRBD1 (5 bases). Germline CDR1 and CDR2: SGHTA and FQGNSA. CDR3 length: 15 amino acids. V lost 3 bases to trimming and J lost 0 bases, with 11 bases between them. For the CDR3, the DNA is TGTGCCAGCAGCTTCGCAGGGCCCGTGAACACTGAAGCTTTCTTT. Translation: CASSFAGPVNTEAFF. Full variable domain (rest looked up from reference TRBV7-2 and TRBJ1-1): GAGVSQSPSNKVTEKGKDVELRCDPISGHTALYWYRQSLGQGLEFLIYFQGNSAPDKSGLPSDRFSAERTGGSVSTLTIQRTQQEDSAVYLCASSFAGPVNTEAFFGQGTRLTVV.

This chain uses TRBV4-3 with TRBJ2-2; TRBD2 matches 11 bases. Per germline, CDR1 LGHNA and CDR2 YSLEER. This CDR3 spans 18 amino acids. V dropped 0 bases and J dropped 3; count of bases not matched to a gene: 6. CDR3 protein: CASSQDATSGSYTGELFF. Here the CDR3 DNA reads TGCGCCAGCAGCCAAGATGCAACTAGCGGGAGTTACACCGGGGAGCTGTTTTTT.

The chain couples TRBV3-1 (or the pseudogene TRBV3-2) to TRBJ2-5; 7 positions agree with TRBD2. This CDR3 is built from 16 residues. CDR1 and CDR2 from the germline V gene are LGHDT and YNNKEL (reference sequence). V shed 4 bases and J 2 bases; nucleotides not matched to a gene: 10. DNA for the CDR3: TGTGCCAGCAGCCTAAAGCGGGCTAGCGGACAAGAGACCCAGTACTTC. It translates to CASSLKRASGQETQYF.

This clone was observed a few times. The J gene is TRBJ2-7, the V gene TRBV7-9; TRBD2 might be the D (5 bases). Germline V gene lookup returns CDR1 SEHNR and CDR2 FQNEAQ (reference sequence). This CDR3 spans 16 amino acids. V gave up 4 bases and J gave up 0 bases, with 16 bases separating them. Here the CDR3 DNA reads TGTGCCAGCAGCTCCCGACTCGGTGGGAGCTCCTACGAGCAGTACTTC. Translation: CASSSRLGGSSYEQYF.

This chain joins TRBV25-1 and TRBJ2-5; unclear D gene. The CDR3 length is 12 residues. Per the germline V gene, CDR1 is MGHDK and CDR2 is SYGVNS. The V end was cut by 6 bases, the J end by 5 bases, with 10 bases between. Written as DNA, the CDR3 is TGTGCCAGCAGCTCCGGTTTCGAGACCCAGTACTTC. Its translation: CASSSGFETQYF.

The chain combines TRBV5-8 with TRBJ1-1; D ambiguous. Trimming removed 7 bases at V and 0 bases at J, with 19 bases between. CDR3 size: 16 residues. Germline values: CDR1 SGHTS, CDR2 YDEGEE. In DNA, the CDR3 is TGTGCCAGCCTTGATTCCTCGACGGGAGTGAACACTGAAGCTTTCTTT. This codes for CASLDSSTGVNTEAFF.

The chain joins TRBV15 to TRBJ2-6; no clear D gene. From germline, CDR1 is LNHNV and CDR2 YYDKDF (reference sequence). This CDR3 contains 17 residues. With 0 bases removed from V and 0 bases from J, the gap between germline ends came to 9 bases. In DNA form, the CDR3 reads TGTGCCACCAGCAGAGAAGCACCTAGCTCTGGGGCCAACGTCCTGACTTTC. The encoded protein is CATSREAPSSGANVLTF. Looking up the rest from reference TRBV15 and TRBJ2-6 gives the full variable domain: DAMVIQNPRYQVTQFGKPVTLSCSQTLNHNVMYWYQQKSSQAPKLLFHYYDKDFNNEADTPDNFQSRRPNTSFCFLDIRSPGLGDTAMYLCATSREAPSSGANVLTFGAGSRLTVL.

The rearrangement links TRBV5-1 to TRBJ2-7; 9 bases are a match to TRBD1. CDR1 is SGHRS, CDR2 YFSETQ, per germline. Losses at the gene ends were 4 bases for V and 4 bases for J; bases not matched to a gene: 6. This CDR3 has 14 amino acids. CDR3 amino acids: CASSTGTGLYEQYF. In DNA form, the CDR3 reads TGCGCCAGCAGCACCGGGACAGGGCTTTACGAGCAGTACTTC.

The chain carries TRBV28 and TRBJ1-1, with unresolved D. The CDR3 loop spans 13 amino acids. The germline V and J ends were trimmed by 3 bases and 10 bases, with 15 bases remaining between them. CDR1 and CDR2 from the germline V gene are MDHEN and SYDVKM. For the CDR3, the DNA is TGTGCCAGCAGTTTTACCCCGTCTCGGGGAGCTTTCTTT. Amino acid sequence: CASSFTPSRGAFF.

This clone has only one observation. The chain links TRBV7-3 to TRBJ2-2, with D possibly TRBD1 on 6 matching bases. The germline V and J ends were trimmed by 2 bases and 4 bases, with 14 bases remaining between them. CDR1 SGHTA and CDR2 FQGTGA come from the germline V gene. This CDR3 is built from 16 residues. This CDR3 reads CASSLHRAQVTGELFF. The CDR3 DNA sequence: TGTGCCAGCAGCTTACACAGGGCACAGGTCACCGGGGAGCTGTTTTTT.